This is a list of T cell receptor beta chains from one sample in a study of beta chain features in type 1 diabetes. The method was immunoSEQ multiplex PCR; TCRdb's version includes in-frame clones alone and lacks a portion of them. The sample consists of some 900,000 clones, about 17% of them appearing once. Input material: naive CD4+ T cells from blood. These receptors all stem from a woman aged 18-29 years in good health. Both conserved end residues are part of each CDR3. The D gene is left open where the match is weak. Size values are once, few and many counts, or a class for expanded clones, and some rows have none.

V	J	D	size	CDR3	DNA
TRBV9	TRBJ2-1	.	few	CASSIRARDNEQFF	TGTGCCAGCAGCATCAGAGCGAGAGACAATGAGCAGTTCTTC
TRBV5-4	TRBJ2-6	.	.	CASSLRLGPGANVLTF	TGCGCCAGCAGCCTAAGACTGGGACCTGGGGCCAACGTCCTGACTTTC
TRBV5-4	TRBJ2-7	.	few	CASSPGGQNLYEQYF	TGTGCCAGCAGCCCGGGGGGACAGAACCTCTACGAGCAGTACTTC
TRBV5-4	TRBJ2-7	.	.	CASSLGGSQYEQYF	TGTGCCAGCAGCTTGGGGGGATCCCAGTACGAGCAGTACTTC
TRBV28	TRBJ2-1	.	.	CASSSPGREQFF	TGTGCCAGCAGTTCCCCCGGCAGAGAGCAGTTCTTC
TRBV27	TRBJ2-1	TRBD2	.	CASSFIAGGSHEQFF	TGTGCCAGCAGTTTCATAGCGGGAGGGTCCCATGAGCAGTTCTTC
TRBV15	TRBJ1-5	TRBD1	few	CATSKGAGTGPVHF	TGTGCCACCAGTAAGGGAGCCGGGACAGGACCGGTGCATTTT
TRBV4-3	TRBJ1-5	.	few	CASSQDMAGLQPQHF	TGCGCCAGCAGCCAAGATATGGCAGGGCTTCAGCCCCAGCATTTT
TRBV28	TRBJ2-7	.	.	CASSLIGKSYEQYF	TGTGCCAGCAGTTTAATCGGGAAGAGCTACGAGCAGTACTTC
TRBV28	TRBJ2-2	.	few	CASRKFASIFLTGELFF	TGTGCCAGCAGAAAGTTCGCCAGCATATTCCTTACCGGGGAGCTGTTTTTT
TRBV25-1	TRBJ2-7	.	few	CASSEHGVGYEQYF	TGTGCCAGCAGTGAACACGGGGTGGGCTACGAGCAGTACTTC
TRBV2	TRBJ1-2	.	few	CASSVGKTNYGYTF	TGTGCCAGCAGTGTGGGCAAGACTAACTATGGCTACACCTTC
TRBV7-9	TRBJ1-2	.	few	CASSLERGANYGYTF	TGTGCCAGCAGCTTAGAACGGGGAGCTAACTATGGCTACACCTTC
TRBV2	TRBJ2-5	.	.	CASSMNSGAETQYF	TGTGCCAGCAGTATGAATTCAGGGGCAGAGACCCAGTACTTC
TRBV7-2	TRBJ2-1	.	.	CASRTAVFTYNEQFF	TGTGCCAGCAGAACTGCAGTATTTACCTACAATGAGCAGTTCTTC
TRBV28	TRBJ2-3	.	few	CASSSLPKGGGTDTQYF	TGTGCCAGCAGCAGTCTACCGAAGGGGGGAGGAACAGATACGCAGTATTTT
TRBV6-1	TRBJ1-2	.	few	CASRQTGLNYGYTF	TGTGCCAGCAGACAAACAGGGTTGAACTATGGCTACACCTTC
TRBV10-3	TRBJ1-5	.	.	CAIRQGNNQPQHF	TGTGCCATCAGGCAGGGGAACAATCAGCCCCAGCATTTT
TRBV28	TRBJ1-1	.	.	CASSRRGSGLPNTEAFF	TGTGCCAGCAGTCGGAGGGGGAGTGGGCTGCCAAACACTGAAGCTTTCTTT
TRBV5-4	TRBJ1-5	.	.	CASSSGGEQPQHF	TGTGCCAGCAGCTCGGGAGGCGAACAGCCCCAGCATTTT
TRBV7-9	TRBJ2-5	.	.	CATRTAAESGRPQYF	TGTGCTACCAGAACGGCAGCCGAATCCGGGAGACCCCAGTACTTC
TRBV28	TRBJ1-3	.	.	CASSPPGNNGNTIYF	TGTGCCAGCAGTCCCCCGGGCAACAATGGAAACACCATATATTTT
TRBV4-2	TRBJ1-4	.	.	CSSSQGAMANEKLFF	TGTTCCAGCAGCCAAGGGGCCATGGCTAATGAAAAACTGTTTTTT
TRBV21-1	TRBJ2-7	.	few	CASSKSCDHCEQYF	TGTGCCAGCAGCAAATCGTGTGACCATTGCGAGCAGTACTTC
TRBV5-1	TRBJ2-3	.	.	CASSLSGGPDTQYF	TGCGCCAGCAGCTTGTCCGGGGGCCCAGATACGCAGTATTTT